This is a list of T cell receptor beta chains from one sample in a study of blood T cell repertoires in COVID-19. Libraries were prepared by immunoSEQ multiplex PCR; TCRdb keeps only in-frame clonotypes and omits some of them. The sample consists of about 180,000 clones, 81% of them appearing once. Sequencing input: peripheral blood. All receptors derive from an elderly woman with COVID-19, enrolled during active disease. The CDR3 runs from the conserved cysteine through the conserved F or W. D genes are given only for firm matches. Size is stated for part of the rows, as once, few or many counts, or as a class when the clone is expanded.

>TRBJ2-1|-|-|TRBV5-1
TGCGCCAGCAGCGCCCACTATTCAGCCCTCTACAATGAGCAGTTCTTC
CASSAHYSALYNEQFF
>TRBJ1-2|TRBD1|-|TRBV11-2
TGTGCCAGCAGCGAGGGACAGATCTATGGCTACACCTTC
CASSEGQIYGYTF
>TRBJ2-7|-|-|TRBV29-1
TGCAGCGTTGTGGGACACAGGGACACCTACGAGCAGTACTTC
CSVVGHRDTYEQYF
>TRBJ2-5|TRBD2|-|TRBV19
TGTGCCAGTAGTCAGACCAGCGGGAGGGCCGGTGAGACCCAGTACTTC
CASSQTSGRAGETQYF
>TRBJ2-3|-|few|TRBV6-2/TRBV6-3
TGTGCCAGCAGTTACTTAATGCCTAGCGTTGATACGCAGTATTTT
CASSYLMPSVDTQYF
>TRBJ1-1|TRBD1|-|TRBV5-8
TGTGCCAGCAGCTTTCCCCAGGGGGGCAGATACGCTTTCTTT
CASSFPQGGRYAFF
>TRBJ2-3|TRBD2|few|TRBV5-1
TGCGCCAGCGGGCCGGGACTAGCGCAAGATACGCAGTATTTT
CASGPGLAQDTQYF
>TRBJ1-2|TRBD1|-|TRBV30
TGTGCCTGGAGTGTCAAGACAGGGTTTACCTATGGCTACACCTTC
CAWSVKTGFTYGYTF
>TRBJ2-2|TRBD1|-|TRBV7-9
TGTGCCAGCAGCTTTAACAGGGGGAACACCGGGGAGCTGTTTTTT
CASSFNRGNTGELFF
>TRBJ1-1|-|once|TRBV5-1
TGCGCCAGCAGCGGAAGAGGAACGAACACTGAAGCTTTCTTT
CASSGRGTNTEAFF
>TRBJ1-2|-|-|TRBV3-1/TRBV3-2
TGTGCCAGCAGCCATGGAGGGGCTCGCGGCTACACCTTC
CASSHGGARGYTF
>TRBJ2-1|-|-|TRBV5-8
TGTGCCAGCAGTTATGACAGGTCGTCCTACAATGAGCAGTTCTTC
CASSYDRSSYNEQFF
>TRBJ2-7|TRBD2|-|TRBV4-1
TGCGCCAGCAGCTATAAAGCGGGAGCCTCCTACGAGCAGTACTTC
CASSYKAGASYEQYF
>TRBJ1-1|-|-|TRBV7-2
TGTGCCAGCAGCTTAGACGGAGGGTTCCTTACTGAAGCTTTCTTT
CASSLDGGFLTEAFF
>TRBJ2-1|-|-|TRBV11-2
TGTGCCAGCAGGGGGACTGGCTACAATGAGCAGTTCTTC
CASRGTGYNEQFF
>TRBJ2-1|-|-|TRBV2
TGTGCCAGCAGGGGACGTGACAGGCCCCTGGACAATGAGCAGTTCTTC
CASRGRDRPLDNEQFF
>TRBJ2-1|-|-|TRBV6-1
TGTGCCAGCAGTGAACAGGGACACCGCTACAATGAGCAGTTCTTC
CASSEQGHRYNEQFF
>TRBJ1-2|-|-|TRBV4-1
TGCGCCAGCAGCCAAGGTCTTGGTAGGGGTCGTAATGGCTACACCTTC
CASSQGLGRGRNGYTF
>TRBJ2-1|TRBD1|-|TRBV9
TGTGCCAGCAGCGTGGGGACAGGGAGTTACAATGAGCAGTTCTTC
CASSVGTGSYNEQFF
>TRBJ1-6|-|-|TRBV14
TGTGCCAGCAGGATTTCGGGTGACAATTCACCCCTCCACTTT
CASRISGDNSPLHF
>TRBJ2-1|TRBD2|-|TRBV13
TGTGCCAGCAGCCCCGGCCTTCGCGGGAGGGCCTTGGATGAGCAGTTCTTC
CASSPGLRGRALDEQFF
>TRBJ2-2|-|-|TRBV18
TGTGCCAGCTCACCGTCAACGACAGGTTTGGCAACCACCGGGGAGCTGTTTTTT
CASSPSTTGLATTGELFF
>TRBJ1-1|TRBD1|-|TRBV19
TGTGCCAGTAGGAGAACAGGGGTCTTCATGAACACTGAAGCTTTCTTT
CASRRTGVFMNTEAFF
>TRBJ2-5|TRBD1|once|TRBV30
TGTGCCTGGAGTCCCGGGACAGCCAAAGAGACCCAGTACTTC
CAWSPGTAKETQYF
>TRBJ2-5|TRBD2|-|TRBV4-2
TGTGCCAGCAGCCAAGAAGACGGGAGGAGTGCGGAGACCCAGTACTTC
CASSQEDGRSAETQYF
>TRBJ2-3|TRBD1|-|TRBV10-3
TGTGCCATTCCGGGACAGGGAGCAGATACGCAGTATTTT
CAIPGQGADTQYF
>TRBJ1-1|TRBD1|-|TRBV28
TGTGCCAGCAGCTCAGGGACAGGGGGTTTCACTGAAGCTTTCTTT
CASSSGTGGFTEAFF
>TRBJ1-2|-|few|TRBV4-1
TGCGCCAGCAGCCCTTTTACCGAGGGACATTGGGGCTACACCTTC
CASSPFTEGHWGYTF
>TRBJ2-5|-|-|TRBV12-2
TGTGCAAGTCGCTTACCCCCCCGGGGACAAGAGACCCAGTACTTC
CASRLPPRGQETQYF
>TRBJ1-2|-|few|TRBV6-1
TGTGCCAGCAGTGAGTGGCAGGCTCGTAGGAGGTCGGATGGCTACACCTTC
CASSEWQARRRSDGYTF
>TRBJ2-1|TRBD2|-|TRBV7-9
TGTGCCAGCAGCCAGCGGGGTTTCGAGCAGTTCTTC
CASSQRGFEQFF
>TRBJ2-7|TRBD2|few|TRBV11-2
TGTGCCAGCAGCCCCAAGGGGACTAGCGGTTACGAGCAGTACTTC
CASSPKGTSGYEQYF
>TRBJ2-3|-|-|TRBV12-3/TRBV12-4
TGTGCCAGCAGTTTACAGGGCACAGATACGCAGTATTTT
CASSLQGTDTQYF
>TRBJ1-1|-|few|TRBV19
TGTGCCAGTAGTATTTTCGGGGGCACTGAAGCTTTCTTT
CASSIFGGTEAFF
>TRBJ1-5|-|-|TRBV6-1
TGTGCCAGCAGTGAACGAGGACAGAATCAGCCCCAGCATTTT
CASSERGQNQPQHF
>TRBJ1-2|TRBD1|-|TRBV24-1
TGTGCCACCAGTGACCGACCGGGACAGGGAAACTATGGCTACACCTTC
CATSDRPGQGNYGYTF
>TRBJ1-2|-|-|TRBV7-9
TGTGCCAGCAGCTTAACGACTGGAAACTATGGCTACACCTTC
CASSLTTGNYGYTF
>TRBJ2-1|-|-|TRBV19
TGTGCCAGTAGTACCGCCGGGGATGAATACAATGAGCAGTTCTTC
CASSTAGDEYNEQFF
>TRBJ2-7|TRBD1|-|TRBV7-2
TGTGCCAGCAGCTTAGCCGGGACAGGAACCTACGAGCAGTACTTC
CASSLAGTGTYEQYF
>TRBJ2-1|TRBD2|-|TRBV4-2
TGTGCCAGCAGCCAAGTGGACGGGACTAGCGGGACCAATGAGCAGTTCTTC
CASSQVDGTSGTNEQFF
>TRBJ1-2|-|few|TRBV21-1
TGTGCCAGCAGCAAAGTAGGCGGGGGCAGGGGCTACACCTTC
CASSKVGGGRGYTF
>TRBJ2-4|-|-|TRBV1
TGCACCAGCAGCCAAGATAGGACTAGCGGGAACATAGCCAAAAACATTCAGTACTTC
CTSSQDRTSGNIAKNIQYF
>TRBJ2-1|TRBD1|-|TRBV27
TGTGCCAGCAGTTTATCTCCGGGACAGGGGGTGAATGAGCAGTTCTTC
CASSLSPGQGVNEQFF
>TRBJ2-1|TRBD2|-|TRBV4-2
TGTGCCAGCAGCCAAGTATCACTAGCGGGGGGTTGGGAGCAGTTCTTC
CASSQVSLAGGWEQFF
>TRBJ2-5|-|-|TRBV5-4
TGTGCCAGCAGCTTGGGGGCTCAGACAAGATCCACCCAGTACTTC
CASSLGAQTRSTQYF
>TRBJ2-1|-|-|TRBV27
TGTGCCAGCAGTCTCCAGGTCATCGGCCATCATGAGCAGTTCTTC
CASSLQVIGHHEQFF
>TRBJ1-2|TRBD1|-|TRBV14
TGTGCCAGCAGCCAGGCCGGGACAGGGGGCGGTGGCTACACCTTC
CASSQAGTGGGGYTF
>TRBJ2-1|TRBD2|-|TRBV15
TGTGCCACCAGCAGAGATCTGGTTGGCGGGGGATCCTACAATGAGCAGTTCTTC
CATSRDLVGGGSYNEQFF
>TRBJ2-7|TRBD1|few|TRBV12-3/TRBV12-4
TGTGCCAGCAGTCGGACAGGACGCTACGAGCAGTACTTC
CASSRTGRYEQYF
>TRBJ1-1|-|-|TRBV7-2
TGTGCCAGCAGCCCCTCAGGTCGGGCTTTCTTT
CASSPSGRAFF
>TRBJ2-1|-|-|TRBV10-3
TGTGCCATCGGGGCCCAGCAGTTCTTC
CAIGAQQFF
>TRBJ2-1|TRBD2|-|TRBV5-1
TGCGCCAGCAGCCACACGGGACTAGCGACCATTTACAATGAGCAGTTCTTC
CASSHTGLATIYNEQFF
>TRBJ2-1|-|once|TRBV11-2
TGTGCCAGCAGCTTCACATCACGCTCGTCGAGGAATGAGCAGTTCTTC
CASSFTSRSSRNEQFF
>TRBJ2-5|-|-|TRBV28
TGTGCCAGCAGAACGGGTCACTTTCAAGAGACCCAGTACTTC
CASRTGHFQETQYF
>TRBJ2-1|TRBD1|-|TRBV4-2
TGTGCCAGCAGCCAAGATCAGTCAGGGGGTGAGCAGTTCTTC
CASSQDQSGGEQFF
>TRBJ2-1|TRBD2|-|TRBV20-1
TGCAGTGCTAGTGTAACGGGGTCTTGGACTAGCGGGGTTTTTCCTCTCGATGAGCAGTTCTTC
CSASVTGSWTSGVFPLDEQFF
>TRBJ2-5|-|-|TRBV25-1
TGTGCCAGCAGATGGGGAGGGGGAGAGACCCAGTACTTC
CASRWGGGETQYF
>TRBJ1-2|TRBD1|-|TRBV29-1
TGCAGCGTTGGGGGACAGGGGGCTGGTGGCTACACCTTC
CSVGGQGAGGYTF
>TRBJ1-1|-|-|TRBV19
TGTGCCAGTAGTATCGACTCCAGTAGGACTGAAGCTTTCTTT
CASSIDSSRTEAFF